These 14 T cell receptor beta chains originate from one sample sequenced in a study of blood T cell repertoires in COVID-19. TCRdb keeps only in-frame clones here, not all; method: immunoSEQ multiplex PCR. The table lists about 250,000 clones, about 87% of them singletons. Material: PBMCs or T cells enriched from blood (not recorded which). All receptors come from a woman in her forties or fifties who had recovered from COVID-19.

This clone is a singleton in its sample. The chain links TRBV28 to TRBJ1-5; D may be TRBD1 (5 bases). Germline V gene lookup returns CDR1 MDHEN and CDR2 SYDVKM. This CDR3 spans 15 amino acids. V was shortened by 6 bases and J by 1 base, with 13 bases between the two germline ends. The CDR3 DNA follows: TGTGCCAGCAGGACGGCGGGGGGAAGCAATCAGCCCCAGCATTTT. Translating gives CASRTAGGSNQPQHF.

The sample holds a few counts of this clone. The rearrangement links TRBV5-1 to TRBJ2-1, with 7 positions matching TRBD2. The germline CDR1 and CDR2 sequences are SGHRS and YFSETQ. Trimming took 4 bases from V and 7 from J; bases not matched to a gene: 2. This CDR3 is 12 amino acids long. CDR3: CASSGRGNEQFF. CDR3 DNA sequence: TGCGCCAGCAGCGGGCGGGGGAATGAGCAGTTCTTC.

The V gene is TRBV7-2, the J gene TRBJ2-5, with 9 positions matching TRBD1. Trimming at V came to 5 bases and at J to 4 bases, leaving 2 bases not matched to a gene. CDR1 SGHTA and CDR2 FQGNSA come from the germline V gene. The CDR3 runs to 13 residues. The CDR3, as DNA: TGTGCCAGCAGCCGGGGACAGGGAGAGACCCAGTACTTC. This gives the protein CASSRGQGETQYF.

The DNA of the CDR3 is TGTGCCAGCAGAAATGACAGATTCGAGCAGTACTTC. Protein: CASRNDRFEQYF. The rearrangement joins TRBV27 to TRBJ2-7; weak D call: TRBD1 (5 bases). CDR1 is MNHEY and CDR2 is SMNVEV in the germline V gene (reference sequence). V was trimmed by 6 bases and J by 6 bases, leaving 12 bases between them. The CDR3 sequence is 12 residues long.

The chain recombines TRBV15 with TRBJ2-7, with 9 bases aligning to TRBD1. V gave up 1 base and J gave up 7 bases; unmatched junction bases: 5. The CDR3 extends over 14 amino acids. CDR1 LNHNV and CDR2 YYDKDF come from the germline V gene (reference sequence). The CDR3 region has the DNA TGTGCCACCAGCAGAGTAAGACAGGGGGGGGAGCAGTACTTC. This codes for CATSRVRQGGEQYF. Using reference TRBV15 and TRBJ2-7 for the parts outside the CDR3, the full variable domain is DAMVIQNPRYQVTQFGKPVTLSCSQTLNHNVMYWYQQKSSQAPKLLFHYYDKDFNNEADTPDNFQSRRPNTSFCFLDIRSPGLGDTAMYLCATSRVRQGGEQYFGPGTRLTVT.

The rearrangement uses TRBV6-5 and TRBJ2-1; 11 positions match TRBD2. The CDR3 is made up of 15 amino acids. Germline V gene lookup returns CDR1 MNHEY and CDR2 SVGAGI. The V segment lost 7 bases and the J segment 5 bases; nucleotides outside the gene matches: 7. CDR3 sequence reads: CASNSLAGGHNEQFF. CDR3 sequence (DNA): TGTGCCAGCAATTCCCTAGCGGGAGGTCACAATGAGCAGTTCTTC.

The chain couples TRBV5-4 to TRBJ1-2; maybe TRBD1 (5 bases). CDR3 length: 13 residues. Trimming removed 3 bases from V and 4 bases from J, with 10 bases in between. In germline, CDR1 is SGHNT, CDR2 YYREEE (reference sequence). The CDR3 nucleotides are TGTGCCAGCAGCTGGGGCAGGACCTATGGCTACACCTTC. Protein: CASSWGRTYGYTF. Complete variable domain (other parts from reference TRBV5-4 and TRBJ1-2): ETGVTQSPTHLIKTRGQQVTLRCSSQSGHNTVSWYQQALGQGPQFIFQYYREEENGRGNFPPRFSGLQFPNYSSELNVNALELDDSALYLCASSWGRTYGYTFGSGTRLTVV.

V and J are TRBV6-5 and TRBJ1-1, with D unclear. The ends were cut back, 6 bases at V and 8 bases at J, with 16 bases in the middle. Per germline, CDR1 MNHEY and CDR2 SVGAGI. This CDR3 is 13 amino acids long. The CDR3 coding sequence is TGTGCCAGCAGGGGTTACCCCCGGGTAGAAGCTTTCTTT. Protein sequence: CASRGYPRVEAFF.

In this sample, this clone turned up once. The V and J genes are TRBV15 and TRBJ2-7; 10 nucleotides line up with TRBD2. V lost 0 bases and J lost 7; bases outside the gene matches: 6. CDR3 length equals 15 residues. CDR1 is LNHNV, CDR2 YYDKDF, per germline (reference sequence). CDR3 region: CATSRDLGTSVEQYF. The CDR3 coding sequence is TGTGCCACCAGCAGAGATTTAGGGACTAGCGTGGAGCAGTACTTC.

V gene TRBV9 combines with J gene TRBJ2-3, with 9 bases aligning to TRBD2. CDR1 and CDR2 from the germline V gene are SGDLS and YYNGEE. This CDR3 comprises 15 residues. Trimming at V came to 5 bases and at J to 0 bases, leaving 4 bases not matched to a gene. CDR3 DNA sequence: TGTGCCAGCAGTTCTAGCGGGGCGAGCACAGATACGCAGTATTTT. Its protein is CASSSSGASTDTQYF.

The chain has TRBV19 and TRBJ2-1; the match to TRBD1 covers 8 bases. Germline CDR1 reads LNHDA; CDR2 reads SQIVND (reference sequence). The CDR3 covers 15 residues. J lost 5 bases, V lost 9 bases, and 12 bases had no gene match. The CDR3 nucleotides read TGTGCCAGCACAAACCAGGGGGCGCAGAACAATGAGCAGTTCTTC. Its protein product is CASTNQGAQNNEQFF.

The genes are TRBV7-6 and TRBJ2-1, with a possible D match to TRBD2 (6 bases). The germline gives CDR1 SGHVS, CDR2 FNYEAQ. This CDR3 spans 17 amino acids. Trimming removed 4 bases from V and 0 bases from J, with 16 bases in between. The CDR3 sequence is CASSSWGERASYNEQFF. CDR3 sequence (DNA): TGTGCCAGCAGCTCCTGGGGGGAGCGAGCCTCCTACAATGAGCAGTTCTTC.

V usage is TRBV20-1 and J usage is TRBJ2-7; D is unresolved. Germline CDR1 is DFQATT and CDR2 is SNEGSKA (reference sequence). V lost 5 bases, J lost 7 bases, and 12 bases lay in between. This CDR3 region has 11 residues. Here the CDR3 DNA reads TGCAGTGCTGCCAACTTTAGAGAGCAGTACTTC. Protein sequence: CSAANFREQYF.

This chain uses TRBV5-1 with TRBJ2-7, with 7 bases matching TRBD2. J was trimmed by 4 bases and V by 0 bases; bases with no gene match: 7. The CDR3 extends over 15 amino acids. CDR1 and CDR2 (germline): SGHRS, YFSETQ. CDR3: CASSLVASGEYEQYF. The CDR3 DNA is TGCGCCAGCAGCTTGGTCGCTAGCGGCGAGTACGAGCAGTACTTC.